This TCR beta chain comes out of a study of CD4+ T cells in melanoma. Looked up from germline, CDR1 is SEHNR and CDR2 is FQNEAQ (reference sequence). The CDR3 sequence is 11 residues long. Libraries were prepared by immunoSEQ multiplex PCR; TCRdb keeps only in-frame clonotypes and omits some of them. Of 13,000 to 15,000 clones in the sample, over 55% were seen once. General study results and limits: Reportedly, melanoma neoantigen-specific CD4+ T cells showed varied differentiation states.

This clone was observed a handful of times. Its antigen is unknown. One end of the junction does not line up with germline, which may come from a read error. Sequences were obtained from cells from a culture (not recorded whether cultured in vitro). The gene calls are TRBV7-9 and TRBJ1-5; a possible D gene is TRBD1 (5 bases). The sequence derives from a human donor with melanoma. CDR3 nucleotides: TGTGCCAGCAGCTCCCCGGGGACTAGGATTTTT. This gives the protein CASSSPGTRIF.